This T cell receptor (beta chain) came from a study of shared clonotypes between healthy human individuals. CDR1 is SNHLY and CDR2 is FYNNEI in the germline V gene. Between the trimmed V and J ends, which lost 4 bases and 2 bases, there was a span of 8 bases. The CDR3 extends over 13 amino acids. On this clone: Additional DNA sequences in this sample encode the identical CDR3.

TCRdb's copy holds only in-frame clones and misses some; the assay was immunoSEQ multiplex PCR. Of 1.4 million to 1.5 million clones in the sample, roughly 95% were seen once. Sequences were obtained from naive CD4+ T cells sorted from blood. Regarding subset: CD45RA+ positively selected. The sequence came from a man aged 25 to 45 in good health. The rearrangement links TRBV2 to TRBJ1-1; maybe TRBD1 (5 bases). CDR3 in amino acids: CASSADRNTEAFF. The CDR3 region has the DNA TGTGCCAGCAGTGCAGACAGAAACACTGAAGCTTTCTTT.